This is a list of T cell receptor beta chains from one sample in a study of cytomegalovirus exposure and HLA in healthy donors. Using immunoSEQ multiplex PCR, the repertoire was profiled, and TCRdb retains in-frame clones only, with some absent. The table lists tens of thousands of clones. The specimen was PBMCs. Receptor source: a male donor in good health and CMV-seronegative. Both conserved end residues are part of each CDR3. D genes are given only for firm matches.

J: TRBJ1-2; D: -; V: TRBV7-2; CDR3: CASSSLRVGGYTF; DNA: TGTGCCAGCAGCTCCCTCAGGGTTGGTGGCTACACCTTC
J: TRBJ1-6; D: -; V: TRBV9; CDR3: CASSHRGVTGSPLHF; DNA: TGTGCCAGCAGCCACCGTGGGGTGACAGGATCACCCCTCCACTTT
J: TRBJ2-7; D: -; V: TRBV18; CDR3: CASSPSASYEQYF; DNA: TGTGCCAGCTCACCATCCGCCTCCTACGAGCAGTACTTC
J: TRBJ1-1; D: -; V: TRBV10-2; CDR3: CASSETRQMNTEAFF; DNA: TGCGCCAGCAGTGAGACCAGACAGATGAACACTGAAGCTTTCTTT
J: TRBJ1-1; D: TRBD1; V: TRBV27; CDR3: CASSRIPGQRNTEAFF; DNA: TGTGCCAGCAGTCGAATCCCGGGACAGAGGAACACTGAAGCTTTCTTT
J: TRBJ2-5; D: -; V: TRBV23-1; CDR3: CASRRLCGAGETQYF; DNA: TGCGCCAGCAGGCGGTTATGTGGGGCGGGGGAGACCCAGTACTTC
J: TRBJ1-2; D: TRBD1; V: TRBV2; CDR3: CASRGTGNYGYTF; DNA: TGTGCCAGCAGGGGGACAGGGAACTATGGCTACACCTTC
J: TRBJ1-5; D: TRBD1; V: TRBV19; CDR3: CASSWGQTDSNQPQHF; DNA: TGTGCCAGTAGTTGGGGACAGACCGATAGCAATCAGCCCCAGCATTTT
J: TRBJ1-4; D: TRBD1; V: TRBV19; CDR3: CASSITGTGNEKLFF; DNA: TGTGCCAGTAGTATTACCGGGACAGGGAATGAAAAACTGTTTTTT
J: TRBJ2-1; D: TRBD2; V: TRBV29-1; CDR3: CSVELAGAPNNEQFF; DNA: TGCAGCGTGGAATTAGCGGGGGCCCCGAACAATGAGCAGTTCTTC
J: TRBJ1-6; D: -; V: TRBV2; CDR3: CASSDMASSYNSPLHF; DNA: TGTGCCAGCAGTGATATGGCAAGCTCCTATAATTCACCCCTCCACTTT
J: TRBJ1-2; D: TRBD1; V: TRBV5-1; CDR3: CASSLGTGDGYTF; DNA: TGCGCCAGCAGCTTGGGGACAGGGGATGGCTACACCTTC
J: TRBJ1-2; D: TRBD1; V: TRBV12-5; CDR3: CASDDWTGDGYTF; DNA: TGTGCTAGTGACGATTGGACAGGGGATGGCTACACCTTC
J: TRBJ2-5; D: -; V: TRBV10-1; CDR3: CASSESNEGGHQYF; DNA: TGCGCCAGCAGTGAGTCCAACGAGGGGGGGCACCAGTACTTC
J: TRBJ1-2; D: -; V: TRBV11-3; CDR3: CASSHPQGYGYTF; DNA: TGTGCCAGCAGCCACCCCCAGGGCTATGGCTACACCTTC
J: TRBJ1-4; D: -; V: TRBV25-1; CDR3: CASSGTGVKLFF; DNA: TGTGCCAGCAGCGGTACAGGAGTGAAACTGTTTTTT
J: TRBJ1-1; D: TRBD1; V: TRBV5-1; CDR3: CASSLAGTGGWSTEAFF; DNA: TGCGCCAGCAGCTTGGCGGGGACAGGGGGCTGGAGCACTGAAGCTTTCTTT
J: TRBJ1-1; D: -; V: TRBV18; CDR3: CASSVDRLNTEAFF; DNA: TGTGCCAGCTCCGTTGACAGGTTGAACACTGAAGCTTTCTTT
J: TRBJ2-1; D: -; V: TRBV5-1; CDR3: CASSFVQDNEQFF; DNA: TGCGCCAGCAGCTTTGTACAGGACAATGAGCAGTTCTTC
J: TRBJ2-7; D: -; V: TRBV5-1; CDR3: CASSLSLDEQYF; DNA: TGCGCCAGCAGCTTGTCCCTCGACGAGCAGTACTTC
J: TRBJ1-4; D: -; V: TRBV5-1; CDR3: CASSLQGGGEKLFF; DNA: TGCGCCAGCAGTTTACAGGGAGGGGGTGAAAAACTGTTTTTT
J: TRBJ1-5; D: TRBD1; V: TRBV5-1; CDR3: CASSSQGGSNQPQHF; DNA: TGCGCCAGCAGTTCACAGGGGGGAAGCAATCAGCCCCAGCATTTT
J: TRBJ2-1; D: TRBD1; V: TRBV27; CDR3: CASSLTGINEQFF; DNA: TGTGCCAGCAGTTTGACAGGGATCAATGAGCAGTTCTTC
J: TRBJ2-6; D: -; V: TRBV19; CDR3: CASSIGSSGANVLTF; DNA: TGTGCCAGTAGTATTGGCAGCTCTGGGGCCAACGTCCTGACTTTC
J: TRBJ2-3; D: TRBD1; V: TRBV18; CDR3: CASSPQGAGDTQYF; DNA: TGTGCCAGCTCACCGCAGGGGGCTGGAGATACGCAGTATTTT
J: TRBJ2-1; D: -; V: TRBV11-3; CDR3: CASSLGTGREQFF; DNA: TGTGCCAGCAGCTTAGGAACAGGGAGAGAGCAGTTCTTC